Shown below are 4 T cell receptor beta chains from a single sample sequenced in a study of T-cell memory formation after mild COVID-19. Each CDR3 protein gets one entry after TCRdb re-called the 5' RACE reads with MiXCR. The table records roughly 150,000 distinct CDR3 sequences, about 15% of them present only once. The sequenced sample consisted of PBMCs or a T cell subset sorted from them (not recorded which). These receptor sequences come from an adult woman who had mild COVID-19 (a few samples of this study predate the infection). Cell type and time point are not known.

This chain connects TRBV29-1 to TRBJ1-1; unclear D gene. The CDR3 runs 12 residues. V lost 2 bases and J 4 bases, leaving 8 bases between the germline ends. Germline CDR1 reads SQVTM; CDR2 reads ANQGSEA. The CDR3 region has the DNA TGCAGCGTTGAACTCCCGGGCACTGAAGCTTTCTTT. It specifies CSVELPGTEAFF.

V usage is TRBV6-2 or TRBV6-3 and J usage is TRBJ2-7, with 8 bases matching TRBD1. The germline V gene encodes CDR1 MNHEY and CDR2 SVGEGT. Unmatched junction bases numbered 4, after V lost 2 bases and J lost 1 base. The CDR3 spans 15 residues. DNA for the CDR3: TGTGCCAGCAGTTACGGGGGGACAGGATCCTACGAGCAGTACTTC. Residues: CASSYGGTGSYEQYF.

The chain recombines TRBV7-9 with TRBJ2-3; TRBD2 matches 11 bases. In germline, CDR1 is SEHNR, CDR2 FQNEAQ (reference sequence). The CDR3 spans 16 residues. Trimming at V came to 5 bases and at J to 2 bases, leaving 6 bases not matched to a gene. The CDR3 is CASSRGTSGFTDTQYF. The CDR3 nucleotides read TGTGCCAGCAGCCGCGGGACTAGCGGTTTCACAGATACGCAGTATTTT.

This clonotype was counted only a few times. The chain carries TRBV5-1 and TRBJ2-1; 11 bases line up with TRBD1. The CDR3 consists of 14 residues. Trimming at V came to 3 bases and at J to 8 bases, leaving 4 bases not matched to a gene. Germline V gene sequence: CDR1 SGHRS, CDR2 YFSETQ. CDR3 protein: CASSWGQGVDEQFF. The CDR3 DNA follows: TGCGCCAGCAGCTGGGGACAGGGGGTGGATGAGCAGTTCTTC.